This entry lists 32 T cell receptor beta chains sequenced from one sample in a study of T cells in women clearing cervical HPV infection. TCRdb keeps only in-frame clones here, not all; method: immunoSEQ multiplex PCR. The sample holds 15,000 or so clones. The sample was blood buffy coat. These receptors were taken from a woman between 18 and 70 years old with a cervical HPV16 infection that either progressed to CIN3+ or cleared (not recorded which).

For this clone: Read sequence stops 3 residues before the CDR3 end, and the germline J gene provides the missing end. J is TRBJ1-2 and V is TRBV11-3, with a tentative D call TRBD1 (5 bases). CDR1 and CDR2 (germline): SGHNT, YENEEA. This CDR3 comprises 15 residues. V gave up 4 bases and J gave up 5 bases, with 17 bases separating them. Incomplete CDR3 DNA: TGTGCCAGCAGCTCCACGGGCAACGGGGGATATGGC. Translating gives CASSSTGNGGYG. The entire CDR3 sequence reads CASSSTGNGGYGYTF.

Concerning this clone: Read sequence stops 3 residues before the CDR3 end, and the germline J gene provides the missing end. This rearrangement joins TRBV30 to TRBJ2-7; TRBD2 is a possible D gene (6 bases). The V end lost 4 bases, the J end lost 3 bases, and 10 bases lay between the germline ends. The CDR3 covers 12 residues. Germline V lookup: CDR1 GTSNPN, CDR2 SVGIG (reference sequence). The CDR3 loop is CAWTGLGYEQYF. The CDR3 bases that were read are TGTGCCTGGACGGGACTGGGCTACGAG. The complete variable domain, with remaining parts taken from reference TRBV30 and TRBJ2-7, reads SQTIHQWPATLVQPVGSPLSLECTVEGTSNPNLYWYRQAAGRGLQLLFYSVGIGQISSEVPQNLSASRPQDRQFILSSKKLLLSDSGFYLCAWTGLGYEQYFGPGTRLTVT.

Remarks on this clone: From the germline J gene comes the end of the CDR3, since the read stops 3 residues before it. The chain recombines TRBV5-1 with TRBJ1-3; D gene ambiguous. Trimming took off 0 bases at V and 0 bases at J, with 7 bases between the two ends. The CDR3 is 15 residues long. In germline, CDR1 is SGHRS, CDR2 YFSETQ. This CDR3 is CASSLEGSSGNTIYF. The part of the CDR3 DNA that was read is TGCGCCAGCAGCTTGGAGGGCAGCTCTGGAAACACC.

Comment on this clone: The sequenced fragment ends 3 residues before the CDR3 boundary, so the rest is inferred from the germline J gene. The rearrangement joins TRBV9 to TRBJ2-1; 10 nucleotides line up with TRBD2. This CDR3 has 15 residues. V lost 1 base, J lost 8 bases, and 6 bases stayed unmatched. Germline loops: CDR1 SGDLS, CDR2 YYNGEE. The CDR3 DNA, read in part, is TGTGCCAGCAGCGTAAGGCTAGCGGGGGCTGATGAG. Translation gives CASSVRLAGADE. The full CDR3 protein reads CASSVRLAGADEQFF.

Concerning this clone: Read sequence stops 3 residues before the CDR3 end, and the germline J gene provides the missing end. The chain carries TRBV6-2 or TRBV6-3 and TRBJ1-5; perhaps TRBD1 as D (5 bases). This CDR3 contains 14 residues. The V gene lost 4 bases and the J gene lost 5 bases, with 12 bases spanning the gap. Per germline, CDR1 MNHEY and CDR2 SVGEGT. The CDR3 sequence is CASSFQGSYQPQHF. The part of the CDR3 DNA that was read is TGTGCCAGCAGTTTCCAGGGATCCTATCAGCCC.

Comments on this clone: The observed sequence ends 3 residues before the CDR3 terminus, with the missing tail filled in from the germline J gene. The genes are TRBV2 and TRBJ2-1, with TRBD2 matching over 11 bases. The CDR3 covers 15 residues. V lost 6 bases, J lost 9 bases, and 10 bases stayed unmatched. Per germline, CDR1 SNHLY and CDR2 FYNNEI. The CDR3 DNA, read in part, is TGTGCCAGCAGGGTTAGCGGGGGGGCTTTAATTGAG. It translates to CASRVSGGALIE. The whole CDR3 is CASRVSGGALIEQFF.

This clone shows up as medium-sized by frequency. The CDR3 DNA, read in part, is TGTGCCAGCAGCCCGGACAGCTTAAATCAGCCC. This encodes CASSPDSLNQP. The entire CDR3 protein is CASSPDSLNQPQHF. The rearrangement uses TRBV5-5 and TRBJ1-5, with D possibly matching TRBD1 (6 bases). The read ends 3 residues shy of where the CDR3 ends; the end is completed using the germline J gene. The CDR3 spans 14 residues. Trimming took 4 bases from V and 4 from J, leaving 12 bases between them. Germline V gives CDR1 SGHKS, CDR2 YYEKEE (reference sequence).

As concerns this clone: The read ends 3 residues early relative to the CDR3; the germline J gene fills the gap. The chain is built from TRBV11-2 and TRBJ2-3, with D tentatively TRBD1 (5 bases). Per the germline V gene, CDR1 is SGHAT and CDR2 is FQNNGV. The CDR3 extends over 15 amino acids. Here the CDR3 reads CASSFSDLGAGTQYF. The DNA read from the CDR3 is TGTGCCAGCAGCTTTAGTGACCTAGGGGCAGGGACG.

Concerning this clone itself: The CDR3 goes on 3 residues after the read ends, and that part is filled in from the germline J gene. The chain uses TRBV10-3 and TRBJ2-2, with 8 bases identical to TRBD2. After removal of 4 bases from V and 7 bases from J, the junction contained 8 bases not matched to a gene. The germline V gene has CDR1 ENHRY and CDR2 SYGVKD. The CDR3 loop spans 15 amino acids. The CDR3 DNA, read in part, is TGTGCCATCAGTGGTCAGCGGGGGCGGATCGGGGAG. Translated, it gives CAISGQRGRIGE. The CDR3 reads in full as CAISGQRGRIGELFF.

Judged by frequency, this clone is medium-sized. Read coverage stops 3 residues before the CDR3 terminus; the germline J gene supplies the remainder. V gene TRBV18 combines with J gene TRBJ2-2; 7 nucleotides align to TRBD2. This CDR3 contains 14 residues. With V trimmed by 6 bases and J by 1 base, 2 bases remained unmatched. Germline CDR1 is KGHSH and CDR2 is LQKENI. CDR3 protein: CASSPGGNTGELFF. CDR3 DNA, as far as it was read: TGTGCCAGCTCGCCGGGGGGGAACACCGGGGAG.

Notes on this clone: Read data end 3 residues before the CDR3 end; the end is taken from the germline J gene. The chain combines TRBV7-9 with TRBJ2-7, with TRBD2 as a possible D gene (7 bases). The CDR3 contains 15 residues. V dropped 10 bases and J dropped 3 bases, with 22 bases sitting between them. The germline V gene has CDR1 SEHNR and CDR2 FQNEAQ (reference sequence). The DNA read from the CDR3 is TGTGCCACGTCGGGGGGCTCAAACCCCAACTACGAG. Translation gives CATSGGSNPNYE. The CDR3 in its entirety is CATSGGSNPNYEQYF.

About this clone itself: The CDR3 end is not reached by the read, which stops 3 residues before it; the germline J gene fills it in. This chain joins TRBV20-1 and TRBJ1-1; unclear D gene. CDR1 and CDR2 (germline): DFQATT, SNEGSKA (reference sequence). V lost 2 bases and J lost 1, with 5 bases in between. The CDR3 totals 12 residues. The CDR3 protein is CSARSGNTEAFF. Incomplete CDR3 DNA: TGCAGTGCTAGATCCGGGAACACTGAA.

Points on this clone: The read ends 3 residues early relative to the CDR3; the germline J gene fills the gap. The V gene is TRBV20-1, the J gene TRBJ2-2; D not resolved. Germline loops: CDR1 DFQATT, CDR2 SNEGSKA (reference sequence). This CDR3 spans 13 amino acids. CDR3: CSLRSGGDEKLFF. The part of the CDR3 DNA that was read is TGCAGTCTCCGGTCGGGTGGTGATGAAAAG.

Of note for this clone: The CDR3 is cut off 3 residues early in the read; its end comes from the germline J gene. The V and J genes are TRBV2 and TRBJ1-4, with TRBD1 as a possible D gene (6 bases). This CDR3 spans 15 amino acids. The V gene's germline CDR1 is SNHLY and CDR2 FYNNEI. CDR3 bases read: TGTGCCAGCAATCTCCGGGACATGACCGCAGGGAAA. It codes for CASNLRDMTAGK. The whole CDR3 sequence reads CASNLRDMTAGKLFF.

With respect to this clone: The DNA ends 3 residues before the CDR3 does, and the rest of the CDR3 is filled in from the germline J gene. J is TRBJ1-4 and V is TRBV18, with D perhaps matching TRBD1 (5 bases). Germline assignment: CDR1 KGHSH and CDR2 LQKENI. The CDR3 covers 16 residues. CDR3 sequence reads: CASSPMEGFSNSPLFF. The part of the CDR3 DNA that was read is TGTGCCAGCTCACCGATGGAGGGGTTCAGTAATTCACCA.

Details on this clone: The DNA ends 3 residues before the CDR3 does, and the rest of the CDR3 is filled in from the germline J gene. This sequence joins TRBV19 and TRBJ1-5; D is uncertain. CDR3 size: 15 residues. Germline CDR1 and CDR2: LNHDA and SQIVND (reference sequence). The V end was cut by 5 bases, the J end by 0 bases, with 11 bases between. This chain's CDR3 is CASSSTPNSNQPQHF. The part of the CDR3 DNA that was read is TGTGCCAGTAGTTCAACACCAAATAGCAATCAGCCC. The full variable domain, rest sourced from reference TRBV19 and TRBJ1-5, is DGGITQSPKYLFRKEGQNVTLSCEQNLNHDAMYWYRQDPGQGLRLIYYSQIVNDFQKGDIAEGYSVSREKKESFPLTVTSAQKNPTAFYLCASSSTPNSNQPQHFGDGTRLSIL.

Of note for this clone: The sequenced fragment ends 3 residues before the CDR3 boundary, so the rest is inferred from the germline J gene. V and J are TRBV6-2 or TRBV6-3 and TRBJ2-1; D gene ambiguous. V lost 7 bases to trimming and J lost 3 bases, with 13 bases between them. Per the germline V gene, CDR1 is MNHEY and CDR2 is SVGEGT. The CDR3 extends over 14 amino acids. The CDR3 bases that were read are TGTGCCAGCACTGCTACTGTTTTCTACAATGAG. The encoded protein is CASTATVFYNE. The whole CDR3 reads CASTATVFYNEQFF.

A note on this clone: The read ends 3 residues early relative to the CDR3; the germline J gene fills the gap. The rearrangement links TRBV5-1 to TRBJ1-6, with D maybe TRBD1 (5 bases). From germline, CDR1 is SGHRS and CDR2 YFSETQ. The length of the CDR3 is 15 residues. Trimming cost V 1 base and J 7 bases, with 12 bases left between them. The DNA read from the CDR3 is TGCGCCAGCAGCTTGAGGCCCGGGGGAAATTCACCC. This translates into CASSLRPGGNSP. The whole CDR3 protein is CASSLRPGGNSPLHF.

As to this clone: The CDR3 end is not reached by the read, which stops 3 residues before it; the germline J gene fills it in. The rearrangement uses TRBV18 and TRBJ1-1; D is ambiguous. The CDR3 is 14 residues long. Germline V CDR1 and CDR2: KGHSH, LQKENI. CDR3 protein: CASSPRSGQETAFF. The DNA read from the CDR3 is TGTGCCAGCTCACCACGGAGCGGGCAAGAGACA.

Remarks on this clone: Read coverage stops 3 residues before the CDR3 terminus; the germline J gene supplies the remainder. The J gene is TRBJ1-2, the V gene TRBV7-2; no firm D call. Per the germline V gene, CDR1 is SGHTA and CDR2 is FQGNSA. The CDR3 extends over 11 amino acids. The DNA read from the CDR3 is TGTGCCAGCAGCTTGGGTAGCGAC. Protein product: CASSLGSD. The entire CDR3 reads CASSLGSDYTF.

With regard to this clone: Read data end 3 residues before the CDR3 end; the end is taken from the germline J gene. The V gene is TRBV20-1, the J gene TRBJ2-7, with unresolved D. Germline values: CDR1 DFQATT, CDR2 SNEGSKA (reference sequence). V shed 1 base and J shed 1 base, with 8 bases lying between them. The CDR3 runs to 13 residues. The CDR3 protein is CSARGWASYEQYF. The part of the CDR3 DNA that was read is TGCAGTGCTAGAGGTTGGGCTTCCTACGAG.

The DNA read from the CDR3 is TGCGCCAGCAGCTTGAACCAGGGGGCCGGGGAGACG. Residues: CASSLNQGAGET. The complete CDR3 sequence is CASSLNQGAGETQYF. The J gene is TRBJ2-3, the V gene TRBV5-1; TRBD1 matches 8 bases. The CDR3 is cut off 3 residues early in the read; its end comes from the germline J gene. This CDR3 has 15 amino acids. CDR1 is SGHRS, CDR2 YFSETQ, per germline.

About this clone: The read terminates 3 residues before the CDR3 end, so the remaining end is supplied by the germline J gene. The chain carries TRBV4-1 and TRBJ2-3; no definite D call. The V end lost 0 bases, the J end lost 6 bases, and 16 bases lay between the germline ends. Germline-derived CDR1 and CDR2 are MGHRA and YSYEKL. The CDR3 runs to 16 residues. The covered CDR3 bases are TGCGCCAGCAGCCAAGATCAAGGCCGCGGATGGGATACG. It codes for CASSQDQGRGWDT. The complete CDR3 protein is CASSQDQGRGWDTQYF.

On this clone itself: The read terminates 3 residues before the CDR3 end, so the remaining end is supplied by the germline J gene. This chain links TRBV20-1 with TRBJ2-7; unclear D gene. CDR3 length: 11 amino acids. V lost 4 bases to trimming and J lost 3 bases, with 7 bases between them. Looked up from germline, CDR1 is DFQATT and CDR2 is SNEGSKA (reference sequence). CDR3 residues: CSAKGIYEQYF. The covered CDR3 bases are TGCAGTGCTAAGGGCATCTACGAG.

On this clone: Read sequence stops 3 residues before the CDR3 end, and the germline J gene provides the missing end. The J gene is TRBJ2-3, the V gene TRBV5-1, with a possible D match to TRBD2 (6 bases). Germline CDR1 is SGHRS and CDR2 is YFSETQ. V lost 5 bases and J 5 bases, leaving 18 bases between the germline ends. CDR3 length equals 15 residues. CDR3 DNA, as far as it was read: TGCGCCAGCAGTCGGTCTCCGGGGGTTGGAGATACG. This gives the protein CASSRSPGVGDT. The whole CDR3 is CASSRSPGVGDTQYF.

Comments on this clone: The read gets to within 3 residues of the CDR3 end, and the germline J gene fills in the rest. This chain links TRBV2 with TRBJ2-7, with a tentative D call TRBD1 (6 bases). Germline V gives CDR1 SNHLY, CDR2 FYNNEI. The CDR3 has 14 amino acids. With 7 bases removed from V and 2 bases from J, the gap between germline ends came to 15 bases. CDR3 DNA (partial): TGTGCCAGCAAACGACAGGCCAACGCCTACGAG. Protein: CASKRQANAYE. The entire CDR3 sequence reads CASKRQANAYEQYF.

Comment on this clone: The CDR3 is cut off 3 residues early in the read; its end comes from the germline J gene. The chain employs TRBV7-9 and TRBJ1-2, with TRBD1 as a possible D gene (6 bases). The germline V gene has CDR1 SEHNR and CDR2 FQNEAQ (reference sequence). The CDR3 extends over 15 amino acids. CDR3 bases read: TGTGCCAGCAGCAACCGGGGGGGCTCCTACAATGAC. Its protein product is CASSNRGGSYND. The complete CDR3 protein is CASSNRGGSYNDYTF.

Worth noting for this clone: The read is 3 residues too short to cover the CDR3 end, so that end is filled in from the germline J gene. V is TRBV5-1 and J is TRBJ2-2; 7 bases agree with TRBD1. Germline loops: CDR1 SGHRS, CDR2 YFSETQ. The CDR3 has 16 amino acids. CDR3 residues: CASSGGQLGANEKLFF. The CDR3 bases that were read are TGCGCCAGCAGCGGGGGACAGTTGGGGGCTAATGAAAAG.

The CDR3 sequence: CASSIRGWAGELFF. CDR3 bases read: TGTGCCAGTAGTATCCGGGGGTGGGCCGGGGAG. The rearrangement joins TRBV19 to TRBJ2-2; maybe TRBD2 (6 bases). The read comes to an end 3 residues before the CDR3 does, leaving the germline J gene to fill in the end. Germline CDR1 LNHDA, CDR2 SQIVND (reference sequence). The germline V and J ends were trimmed by 3 bases and 6 bases, with 11 bases remaining between them. The CDR3 runs to 14 residues.

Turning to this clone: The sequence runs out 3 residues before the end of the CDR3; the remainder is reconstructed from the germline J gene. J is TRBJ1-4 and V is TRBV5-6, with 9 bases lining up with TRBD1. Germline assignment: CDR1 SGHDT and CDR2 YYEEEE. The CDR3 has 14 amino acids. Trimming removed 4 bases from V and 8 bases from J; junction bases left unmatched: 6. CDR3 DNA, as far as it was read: TGTGCCAGCAGCCTCGGACAGGGGCGAGAAAAA. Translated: CASSLGQGREK. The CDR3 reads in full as CASSLGQGREKLFF.

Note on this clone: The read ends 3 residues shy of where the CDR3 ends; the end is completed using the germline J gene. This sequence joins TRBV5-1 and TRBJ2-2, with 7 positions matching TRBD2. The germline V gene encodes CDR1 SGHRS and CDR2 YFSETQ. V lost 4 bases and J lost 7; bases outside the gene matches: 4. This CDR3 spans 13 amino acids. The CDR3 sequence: CASSPPGGGELFF. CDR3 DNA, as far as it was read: TGCGCCAGCAGCCCCCCGGGGGGCGGGGAG.

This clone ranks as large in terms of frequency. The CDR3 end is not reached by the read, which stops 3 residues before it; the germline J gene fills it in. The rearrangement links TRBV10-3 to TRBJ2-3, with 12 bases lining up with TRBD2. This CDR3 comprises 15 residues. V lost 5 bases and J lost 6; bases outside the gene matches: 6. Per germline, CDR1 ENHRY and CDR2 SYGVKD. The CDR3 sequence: CAISKTSGGTDTQYF. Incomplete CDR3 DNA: TGTGCCATCAGTAAGACTAGCGGGGGAACCGATACG.